This TCR beta chain was found in a study of blood T cell repertoires in COVID-19. Study-level information: Acute and convalescent COVID-19 samples came from the United States, Italy and Spain. Nucleic acid was either cDNA or gDNA, and it came from T cells, B-cell-depleted T cells, or PBMCs.

The V end was cut by 1 base, the J end by 3 bases, with 9 bases between. Per the germline V gene, CDR1 is GTSNPN and CDR2 is SVGIG (reference sequence). This CDR3 has 13 residues. Repertoires were generated with immunoSEQ multiplex PCR, while TCRdb's copy carries only in-frame clones and drops some. The table records about 200,000 clones, around 85% of them present only once. Sequencing was done on a sample of peripheral blood. This sequence was found in a man aged 50 or older who had recovered from COVID-19. The chain joins TRBV30 to TRBJ1-2, with D possibly being TRBD1 (5 bases). CDR3 residues: CAWSADTDYGYTF. CDR3 nucleotide sequence: TGTGCCTGGAGTGCGGACACTGACTATGGCTACACCTTC.